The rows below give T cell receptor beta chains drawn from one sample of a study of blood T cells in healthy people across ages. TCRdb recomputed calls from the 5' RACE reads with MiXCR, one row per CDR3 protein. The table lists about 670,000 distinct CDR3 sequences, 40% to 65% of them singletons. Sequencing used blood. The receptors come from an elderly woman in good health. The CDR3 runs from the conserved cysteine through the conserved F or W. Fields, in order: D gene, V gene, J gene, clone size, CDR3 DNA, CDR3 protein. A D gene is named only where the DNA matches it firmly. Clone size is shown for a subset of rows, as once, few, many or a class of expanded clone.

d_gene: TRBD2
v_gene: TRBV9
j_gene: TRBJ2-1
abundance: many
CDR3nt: TGTGCCAGCGGGAGACTAGCGGGAGGGGTGTACAATGAGCAGTTCTTC
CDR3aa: CASGRLAGGVYNEQFF

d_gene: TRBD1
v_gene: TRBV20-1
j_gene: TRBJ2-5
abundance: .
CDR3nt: TGCAGTGCTAGGGGCGACAGGGAACGCGGGCAGTACTTC
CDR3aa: CSARGDRERGQYF

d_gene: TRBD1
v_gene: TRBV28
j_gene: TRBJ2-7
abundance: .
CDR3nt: TGTGCCAGCAGTTTGGGGGGACAGGCCAGCTCCTACGAGCAGTACTTC
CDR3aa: CASSLGGQASSYEQYF

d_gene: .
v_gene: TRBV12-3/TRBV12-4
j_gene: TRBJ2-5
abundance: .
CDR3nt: TGTGCCAGCAGTTTAGGGACGGCGTGGGAGACCCAGTACTTC
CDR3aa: CASSLGTAWETQYF

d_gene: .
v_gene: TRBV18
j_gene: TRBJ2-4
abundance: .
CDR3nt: TGTGCCAGCTCACCTGGACCAGTCAACATTCAGTACTTC
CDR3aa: CASSPGPVNIQYF

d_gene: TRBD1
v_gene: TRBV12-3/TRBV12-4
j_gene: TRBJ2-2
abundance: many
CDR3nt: TGTGCCAGCAGTGGGACAGAGGAAACCGGGGAGCTGTTTTTT
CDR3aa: CASSGTEETGELFF

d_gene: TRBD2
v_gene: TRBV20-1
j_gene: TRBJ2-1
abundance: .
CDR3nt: TGCAGTGCTAGAGATCGGACTAGCGTGAACAATGAGCAGTTCTTC
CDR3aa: CSARDRTSVNNEQFF

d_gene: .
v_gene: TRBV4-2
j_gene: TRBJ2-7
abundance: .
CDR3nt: TGTGCCAGCAGCCAAGTGACGGCTAGGGACGAGCAGTACTTC
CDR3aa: CASSQVTARDEQYF

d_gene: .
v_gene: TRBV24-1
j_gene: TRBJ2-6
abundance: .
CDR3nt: TGTGCCACCAGTGATTCCCCGGGGGCCGAGGGGGCCAACGTCCTGACTTTC
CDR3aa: CATSDSPGAEGANVLTF

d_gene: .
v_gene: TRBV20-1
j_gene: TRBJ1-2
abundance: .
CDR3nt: TGCAGTGCTAGAGGTGGGGCAGGGAAAAACTATGGCTACACCTTC
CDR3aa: CSARGGAGKNYGYTF

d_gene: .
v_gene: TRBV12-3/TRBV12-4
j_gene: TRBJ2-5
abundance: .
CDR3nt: TGTGCCAGCAGAACCGAGGAGGGAGAGACCCAGTACTTC
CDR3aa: CASRTEEGETQYF

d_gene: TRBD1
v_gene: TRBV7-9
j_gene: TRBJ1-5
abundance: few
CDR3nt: TGTGCCAGCAGCCAGGGGGCGAAGCCCCAGCATTTT
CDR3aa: CASSQGAKPQHF

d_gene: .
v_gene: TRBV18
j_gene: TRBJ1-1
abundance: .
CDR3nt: TGTGCCACCCGGGGGGGGCCTAACACTGAAGCTTTCTTT
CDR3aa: CATRGGPNTEAFF

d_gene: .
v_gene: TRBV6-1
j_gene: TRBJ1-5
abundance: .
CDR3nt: TGTGCCAGCAGTGAGATTTCGGGGGGCTTTTCCAATCAGCCCCAGCATTTT
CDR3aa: CASSEISGGFSNQPQHF

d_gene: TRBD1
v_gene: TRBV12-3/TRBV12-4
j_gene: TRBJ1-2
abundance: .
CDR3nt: TGTGCCAGCAACTCTTGGGACAGAAGAAACTATGGCTACACCTTC
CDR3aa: CASNSWDRRNYGYTF

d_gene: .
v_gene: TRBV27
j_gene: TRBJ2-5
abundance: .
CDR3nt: TGTGCCAGCAGTTTGAGGGTGACTAATTCGCAGGAGACCCAGTACTTC
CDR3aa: CASSLRVTNSQETQYF

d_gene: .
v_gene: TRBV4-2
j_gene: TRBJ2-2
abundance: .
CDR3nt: TGTGCCAGCAGCCAAGATAGCACAGGGCGTACCGGGGAGCTGTTTTTT
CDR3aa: CASSQDSTGRTGELFF

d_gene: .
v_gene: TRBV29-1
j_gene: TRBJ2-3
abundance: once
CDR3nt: TGCAGCGCCAACCCATTGGCCTCAGGGACAGATACGCAGTATTTT
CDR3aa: CSANPLASGTDTQYF

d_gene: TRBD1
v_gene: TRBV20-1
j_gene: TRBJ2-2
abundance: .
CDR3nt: TGCAGTGCTAGAGCCGGGACAGGGGGCGCGAGACCCGGGGAGCTGTTTTTT
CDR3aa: CSARAGTGGARPGELFF

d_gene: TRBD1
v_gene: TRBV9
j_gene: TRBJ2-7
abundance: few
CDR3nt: TGTGCCAGCAGCGTAGGACAGGGAGCGTGGAATGAGCAGTACTTC
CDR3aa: CASSVGQGAWNEQYF

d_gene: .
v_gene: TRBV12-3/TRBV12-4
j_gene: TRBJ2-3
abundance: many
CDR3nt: TGCGCCAGCAGCTTGATCGGGGGCACAGATACGCAGTATTTT
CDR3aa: CASSLIGGTDTQYF

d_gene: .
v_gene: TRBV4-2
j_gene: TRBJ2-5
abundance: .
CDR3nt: TGTGCCAGCAGCCAAGAAATTGGTGAGCAGTACTTC
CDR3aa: CASSQEIGEQYF

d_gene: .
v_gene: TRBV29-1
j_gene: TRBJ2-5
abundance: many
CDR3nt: TGCAGCGTTGAAGCGGGACCCTCGTCTGAGACCCAGTACTTC
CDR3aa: CSVEAGPSSETQYF

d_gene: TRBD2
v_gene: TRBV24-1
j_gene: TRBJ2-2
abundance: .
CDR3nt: TGTGCCACCAAAGCGGGGGTCACCACCGGGGAGCTGTTTTTT
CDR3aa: CATKAGVTTGELFF

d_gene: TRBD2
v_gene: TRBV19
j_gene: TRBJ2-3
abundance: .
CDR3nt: TGTGCCAGTAGTGTCTCTAGCGGGGTGGCTGTTTCAGATACGCAGTATTTT
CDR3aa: CASSVSSGVAVSDTQYF

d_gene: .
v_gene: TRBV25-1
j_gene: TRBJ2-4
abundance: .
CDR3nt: TGTGCCAGCAGTGAATATTCCACGGCCGGAGAGCAGTACTTC
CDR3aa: CASSEYSTAGEQYF

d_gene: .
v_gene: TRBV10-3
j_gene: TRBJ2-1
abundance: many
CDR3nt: TGTGCCATCAGTGGACAGTTTGATGAGCAGTTCTTC
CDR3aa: CAISGQFDEQFF

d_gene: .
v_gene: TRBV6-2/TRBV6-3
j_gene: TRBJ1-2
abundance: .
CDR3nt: TGTGCCAGCAACCCTCCGGGGGTTTATGGCTACACCTTC
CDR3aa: CASNPPGVYGYTF

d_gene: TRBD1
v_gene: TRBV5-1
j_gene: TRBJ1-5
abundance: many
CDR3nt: TGCGCCAGCAGCCCTGGGACAGGGCTACATCAGCCCCAGCATTTT
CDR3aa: CASSPGTGLHQPQHF

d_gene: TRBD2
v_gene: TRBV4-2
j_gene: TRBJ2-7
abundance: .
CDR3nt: TGTGCCAGCAGCCAAGGAACTAGCGGTTCTATAGGCGAGCAGTACTTC
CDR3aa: CASSQGTSGSIGEQYF

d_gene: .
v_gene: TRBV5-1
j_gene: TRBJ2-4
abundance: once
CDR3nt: TGCGCCAGCAGCTTAGAGGCCAAAAACGTTCAGTACTTC
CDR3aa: CASSLEAKNVQYF

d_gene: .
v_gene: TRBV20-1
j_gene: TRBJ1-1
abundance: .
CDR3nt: TGCAGTGCTAGGGGGAGAGGTGGGTCAGACAACACTGAAGCTTTCTTT
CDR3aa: CSARGRGGSDNTEAFF

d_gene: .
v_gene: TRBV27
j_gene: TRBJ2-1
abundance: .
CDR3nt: TGTGCCAGCAGTTTAGCGGTAGTTAGGAACAATGAGCAGTTCTTC
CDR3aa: CASSLAVVRNNEQFF

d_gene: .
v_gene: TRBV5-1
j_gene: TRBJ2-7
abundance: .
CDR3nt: TGCGCCAGCATCGTGGAGTACCAGTCTTACGAGCAGTACTTC
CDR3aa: CASIVEYQSYEQYF

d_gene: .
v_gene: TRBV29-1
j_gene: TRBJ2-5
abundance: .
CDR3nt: TGCAGCGTCGGGGGGGACAGGCAGCAGGAGCAGTACTTC
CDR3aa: CSVGGDRQQEQYF

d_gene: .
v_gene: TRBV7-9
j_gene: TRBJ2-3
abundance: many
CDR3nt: TGTGCCAGCAGCTTAAGTGAGGTATCAGTTGATACGCAGTATTTT
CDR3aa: CASSLSEVSVDTQYF

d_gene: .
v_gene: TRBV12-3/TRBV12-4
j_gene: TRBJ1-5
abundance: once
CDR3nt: TGTGCCAGCAGTTTTAATGGGGCTGAAGATCAGCCCCAGCATTTT
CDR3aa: CASSFNGAEDQPQHF

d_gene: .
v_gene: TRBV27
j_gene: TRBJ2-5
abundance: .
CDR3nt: TGTGCCAGCGGTTTTGGAGTAACCTACAATGAGCAGTACTTC
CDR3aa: CASGFGVTYNEQYF

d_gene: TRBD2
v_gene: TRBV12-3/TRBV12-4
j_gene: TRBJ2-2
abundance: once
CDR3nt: TGTGCCAGCAGTTTCCAGACTAGCGGGGTCACCGGGGAGCTGTTTTTT
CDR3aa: CASSFQTSGVTGELFF

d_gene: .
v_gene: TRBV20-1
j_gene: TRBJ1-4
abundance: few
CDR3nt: TGCAGTCCAACCGGGAGCACTAATGAAAAACTGTTTTTT
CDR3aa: CSPTGSTNEKLFF

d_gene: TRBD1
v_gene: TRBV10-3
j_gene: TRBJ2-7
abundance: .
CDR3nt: TGTGCCATCCGGGACAGCAGCTCCTACGAGCAGTACTTC
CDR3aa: CAIRDSSSYEQYF

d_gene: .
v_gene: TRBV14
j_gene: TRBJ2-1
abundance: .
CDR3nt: TGTGCCAGCAGCCAAGATCTGGGCGCACACGGAGCAACATTGTGGCACAATGAGCAGTTCTTC
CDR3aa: CASSQDLGAHGATLWHNEQFF

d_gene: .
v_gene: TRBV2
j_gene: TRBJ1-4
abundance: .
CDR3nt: TGTGCCAGCAGTGAACGGGGGGAAAAACTGTTTTTT
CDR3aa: CASSERGEKLFF

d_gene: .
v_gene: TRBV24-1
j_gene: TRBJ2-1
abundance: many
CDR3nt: TGTGCCACCAGTGAGTCTCGTGGGACCTACAATGAGCAGTTCTTC
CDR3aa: CATSESRGTYNEQFF

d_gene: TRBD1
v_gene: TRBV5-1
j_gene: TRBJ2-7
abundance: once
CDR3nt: TGCGCCAGCAGTCGCAAGACAGGGGATATGCAGCAGTACTTC
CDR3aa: CASSRKTGDMQQYF

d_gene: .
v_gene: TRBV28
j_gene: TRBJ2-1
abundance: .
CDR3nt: TGTGCCAGCAGTTTATTGCTTGGGGTCTCCTACAATGAGCAGTTCTTC
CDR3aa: CASSLLLGVSYNEQFF

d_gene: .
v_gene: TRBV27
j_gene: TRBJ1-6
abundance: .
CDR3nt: TGTGCCAGCAGAGCATCGAGGGCAGGTTGGAATTCACCCCTCCACTTT
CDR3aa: CASRASRAGWNSPLHF

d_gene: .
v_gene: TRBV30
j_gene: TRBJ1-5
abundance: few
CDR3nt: TGTGCCTGGAGTGGCAGTAACAATCAGCCCCAGCATTTT
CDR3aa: CAWSGSNNQPQHF

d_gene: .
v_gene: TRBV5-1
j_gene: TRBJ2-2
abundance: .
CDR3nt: TGCGCCAGCAGCGTGCGAGCCCTAGCCGGGGAGCTGTTTTTT
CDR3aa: CASSVRALAGELFF

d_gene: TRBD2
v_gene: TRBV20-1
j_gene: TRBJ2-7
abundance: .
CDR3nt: TGCAGTGCCATTAGCGGGAGGGCCGCGTACGAGCAGTACTTC
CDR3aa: CSAISGRAAYEQYF

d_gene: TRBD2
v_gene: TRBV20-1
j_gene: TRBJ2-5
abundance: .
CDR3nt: TGCAGTGCTATGACTAGCGGGGGGCGGCAGACCCAGTACTTC
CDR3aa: CSAMTSGGRQTQYF

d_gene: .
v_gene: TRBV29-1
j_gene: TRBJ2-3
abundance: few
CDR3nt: TGCAGCGTCGCGCTCCGGTTCTCCCGCAGAACAGATACGCAGTATTTT
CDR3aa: CSVALRFSRRTDTQYF